One sample yielded the 18 T cell receptor beta chains listed below, sequenced in a study of low-dose radiotherapy and immunotherapy resistance in tumors. Stated time point: before trial treatment. Both TCRalpha and TCRbeta chains were reverse transcribed with V-gene-specific primers. Over 20 PCR cycles, TCRs were amplified from a constant-region primer and V-primer adapter. TCRdb independently ran MiXCR on the reads; one entry per CDR3 protein. The sample includes tens of thousands of distinct CDR3 sequences, about a sixth of them seen just once. The sequenced sample was PBMCs, obtained before treatment. These receptors originate from a male donor with prostate cancer.

The rearrangement joins TRBV6-1 to TRBJ1-1; D is ambiguous. V lost 5 bases and J 5 bases, leaving 9 bases between the germline ends. This CDR3 has 12 residues. Per germline, CDR1 MNHNS and CDR2 SASEGT. The CDR3 sequence is CASSYGVTEAFF. CDR3 sequence (DNA): TGTGCCAGCAGTTACGGCGTGACTGAAGCTTTCTTT.

By share, this clonotype counts as medium-sized. J is TRBJ2-3 and V is TRBV29-1; 12 bases line up with TRBD2. Germline CDR1 and CDR2: SQVTM and ANQGSEA. The CDR3 totals 18 residues. The V segment lost 3 bases and the J segment 7 bases; nucleotides outside the gene matches: 17. This CDR3 reads CSVEASSGGARALNTQYF. The DNA of the CDR3 is TGCAGCGTTGAGGCGTCTAGCGGGGGGGCCAGGGCGTTGAATACGCAGTATTTT.

The sample holds many counts of this clonotype. The V call is TRBV4-1, the J call TRBJ2-2; possible D gene TRBD1, 5 bases. The CDR3 is 15 amino acids. V dropped 4 bases and J dropped 2 bases, with 11 bases sitting between them. Germline lookup yields CDR1 MGHRA and CDR2 YSYEKL. CDR3 sequence: CASSPRQSNTGELFF. The CDR3 coding sequence is TGCGCCAGCAGCCCACGACAGAGCAACACCGGGGAGCTGTTTTTT.

This clonotype has at least ten counts. The chain carries TRBV29-1 and TRBJ2-3; no firm D call. This CDR3 spans 10 amino acids. V was cut by 6 bases and J by 3 bases, with 4 bases left in between. The germline CDR1 and CDR2 sequences are SQVTM and ANQGSEA. The CDR3 loop reads CSVGTDTQYF. DNA of the CDR3: TGCAGCGTCGGGACAGATACGCAGTATTTT.

In this sample, this clonotype turned up many times. The chain couples TRBV2 to TRBJ2-7; 10 bases agree with TRBD1. CDR3 length: 17 amino acids. CDR1 SNHLY and CDR2 FYNNEI come from the germline V gene. V gave up 8 bases and J gave up 0 bases; unmatched junction bases: 13. The CDR3 coding sequence is TGTGCCAGCTCTCGGGACAGGGGCGCTACCAGCTCCTACGAGCAGTACTTC. Translation: CASSRDRGATSSYEQYF.

This clonotype was seen at least ten times. V and J are TRBV4-1 and TRBJ1-1, with a possible D match to TRBD1 (6 bases). The V gene's germline CDR1 is MGHRA and CDR2 YSYEKL. The CDR3 totals 17 residues. Trimming took 6 bases from V and 9 from J, leaving 29 bases between them. In DNA form, the CDR3 reads TGCGCCAGCAGACTTACCGGGACGCCGAGGGGGGAGTACAAAGCTTTCTTT. Translated: CASRLTGTPRGEYKAFF.

This clonotype has a count of ten or more. The chain combines TRBV29-1 with TRBJ1-1; D gene uncertain. V was pared by 4 bases and J by 1 base, with 7 bases between. The germline gives CDR1 SQVTM, CDR2 ANQGSEA. This CDR3 contains 12 residues. CDR3 coding DNA: TGCAGCGTTGGTCAGCAGAACACTGAAGCTTTCTTT. This sequence encodes CSVGQQNTEAFF.

Many counts were recorded for this clonotype. V and J are TRBV7-9 and TRBJ1-1, with 7 nucleotides matching TRBD1. Losses at the gene ends were 1 base for V and 5 bases for J; bases not matched to a gene: 10. The germline V gene encodes CDR1 SEHNR and CDR2 FQNEAQ (reference sequence). This CDR3 is built from 16 residues. In DNA, the CDR3 is TGTGCCAGCAGCTTAGGATCAGGGGGGGCGCGGACTGAAGCTTTCTTT. It codes for CASSLGSGGARTEAFF.

The sample holds a few counts of this clonotype. V gene TRBV10-3 combines with J gene TRBJ2-1; D gene uncertain. The CDR3 length is 12 residues. Germline lookup yields CDR1 ENHRY and CDR2 SYGVKD. The V end was cut by 11 bases, the J end by 3 bases, with 11 bases between. DNA for the CDR3: TGTGCCGTCGACAACTACTACAATGAGCAGTTCTTC. Translated, it gives CAVDNYYNEQFF.

About this clonotype: A far larger clone is a single base away, which makes a read error likely. The gene calls are TRBV9 and TRBJ1-2; TRBD1 might be the D (6 bases). This CDR3 comprises 17 residues. Trimming left V 5 bases short and J 2 bases short, with 22 bases between. Per the germline V gene, CDR1 is SGDLS and CDR2 is YYNGEE. The CDR3 DNA reads TGTGCCAGCAGGAGGGGGGGGACGGGGGATGGAAACTATGGCTACACCTTC. It encodes CASRRGGTGDGNYGYTF.

This clonotype has at least ten counts. V is TRBV29-1 and J is TRBJ2-1; D is uncertain. Deletions cut 7 bases from V and 6 bases from J, with 13 bases between. CDR1 and CDR2 from the germline V gene are SQVTM and ANQGSEA. The CDR3 extends over 12 amino acids. The CDR3 here is CSGNNPGNEQFF. In DNA form, the CDR3 reads TGCAGCGGGAACAATCCGGGCAATGAGCAGTTCTTC.

This clonotype was detected ten times or more. The V and J genes are TRBV18 and TRBJ1-1; 10 bases match TRBD1. V dropped 6 bases and J dropped 11; count of bases not matched to a gene: 9. The CDR3 contains 13 residues. In germline, CDR1 is KGHSH, CDR2 LQKENI. CDR3 nucleotides: TGTGCCAGCTCTCCGACAGGGGGCGTGAGTGCTTTCTTT. As protein: CASSPTGGVSAFF.

In this sample, this clonotype turned up many times. The genes are TRBV6-5 and TRBJ2-2; no firm D call. With 0 bases removed from V and 4 bases from J, the gap between germline ends came to 6 bases. Germline CDR1 is MNHEY and CDR2 is SVGAGI. The CDR3 extends over 14 amino acids. The CDR3 sequence: CASSYSPRTGELFF. Written as DNA, the CDR3 is TGTGCCAGCAGTTACTCGCCCCGCACCGGGGAGCTGTTTTTT.

This clonotype has a count of ten or more. The CDR3 loop reads CASSLSSLSNQPQHF. CDR3 in DNA: TGTGCCAGCAGTTTGTCTAGCCTTAGCAATCAGCCCCAGCATTTT. This chain links TRBV12-3 or TRBV12-4 with TRBJ1-5; D is unresolved. The V end lost 3 bases, the J end lost 0 bases, and 9 bases lay between the germline ends. The CDR3 sequence is 15 residues long.

CDR3 sequence reads: CVVTQGPEAFF. CDR3 in DNA: TGTGTCGTTACACAGGGCCCTGAAGCTTTCTTT. J is TRBJ1-1 and V is TRBV19; D might be TRBD1 (6 bases). CDR1 and CDR2 from the germline V gene are LNHDA and SQIVND (reference sequence). The CDR3 length is 11 residues.

This clonotype was seen once. The V gene is TRBV7-2, the J gene TRBJ1-5; tentatively, D is TRBD1 (6 bases). The CDR3 spans 14 residues. V was clipped by 5 bases and J by 7 bases, with 15 bases between them. Per the germline V gene, CDR1 is SGHTA and CDR2 is FQGNSA. CDR3 coding DNA: TGTGCCAGCAGCCTCAGGGGAGGGGAGCAGCCCCAGCATTTT. It encodes CASSLRGGEQPQHF.

This clonotype was seen many times. The chain is built from TRBV7-9 and TRBJ2-1; TRBD2 might be the D (5 bases). The V end was cut by 5 bases, the J end by 6 bases, with 17 bases between. Germline-derived CDR1 and CDR2 are SEHNR and FQNEAQ (reference sequence). The CDR3 contains 15 residues. Here the CDR3 DNA reads TGTGCCAGCAGCCCCCCCTCGGGGAGTCGCAATGAGCAGTTCTTC. The encoded protein is CASSPPSGSRNEQFF.

This clonotype was detected many times. The V call is TRBV14, the J call TRBJ2-2, with D uncertain. CDR1 is SGHDN and CDR2 is FVKESK in the germline V gene. The CDR3 spans 14 residues. V was pared by 3 bases and J by 4 bases, with 9 bases between. CDR3 residues: CASSQLISTGELFF. CDR3 bases: TGTGCCAGCAGCCAGTTGATTAGCACCGGGGAGCTGTTTTTT.